The 14 T cell receptor beta chains below were found in one sample sequenced in a study of technical replicates of blood from a few donors. The method was immunoSEQ multiplex PCR; TCRdb's version includes in-frame clones alone and lacks a portion of them. The sample has approximately 73,000 clones; around 94% are singletons. The specimen was T cells isolated from PBMCs. The receptors were gathered from a human donor in good health.

V and J are TRBV2 and TRBJ2-1; 7 bases line up with TRBD1. CDR3 length: 13 residues. V dropped 1 base and J dropped 11; count of bases not matched to a gene: 5. Germline CDR1 reads SNHLY; CDR2 reads FYNNEI. Here the CDR3 DNA reads TGTGCCAGCAGTGAAGGTGGGACAGTGAAGCAGTTCTTC. Its protein is CASSEGGTVKQFF.

The chain combines TRBV27 with TRBJ2-5, with D unclear. Germline CDR1 reads MNHEY; CDR2 reads SMNVEV (reference sequence). The V and J ends lost 7 bases and 3 bases respectively, with 3 bases between them. The CDR3 covers 10 residues. The DNA for the CDR3 is TGTGCCAGCAACAAAGAGACCCAGTACTTC. Translation gives CASNKETQYF.

The chain links TRBV14 to TRBJ1-3; D is ambiguous. There are 15 residues in the CDR3. CDR1 is SGHDN, CDR2 FVKESK, per germline. Trimming stripped 2 bases from V and 2 bases from J, with 10 bases between. This chain's CDR3 is CASSQRGKAGNTIYF. CDR3 coding DNA: TGTGCCAGCAGCCAACGGGGAAAGGCTGGAAACACCATATATTTT. Full variable domain (missing parts from reference TRBV14 and TRBJ1-3): EAGVTQFPSHSVIEKGQTVTLRCDPISGHDNLYWYRRVMGKEIKFLLHFVKESKQDESGMPNNRFLAERTGGTYSTLKVQPAELEDSGVYFCASSQRGKAGNTIYFGEGSWLTVV.

The rearrangement joins TRBV7-8 to TRBJ2-7; weak D call: TRBD1 (5 bases). Trimming removed 1 base from V and 0 bases from J, with 13 bases in between. Germline V CDR1 and CDR2: SGHVS, FQNEAQ. The CDR3 is made up of 16 amino acids. CDR3 DNA sequence: TGTGCCAGCAGCTTAGACGGCAAGGGGAACTCCTACGAGCAGTACTTC. Its translation is CASSLDGKGNSYEQYF.

In nucleotides, the CDR3 is TGTGCCTGGAGTGTACTTGATCAGCGGGAGTCCCACGAGCAGTACTTC. It specifies CAWSVLDQRESHEQYF. The V call is TRBV30, the J call TRBJ2-7; 8 bases line up with TRBD2. Trimming removed 0 bases from V and 5 bases from J; junction bases left unmatched: 12. Germline CDR1 GTSNPN, CDR2 SVGIG (reference sequence). The CDR3 sequence is 16 residues long.

The rearrangement uses TRBV6-1 and TRBJ2-1; 7 bases match TRBD1. The CDR3 has 14 residues. The ends lost 4 bases at V and 6 bases at J; junction bases unmatched: 6. In germline, CDR1 is MNHNS, CDR2 SASEGT. CDR3 amino acids: CASSGWTGGNEQFF. CDR3 bases: TGTGCCAGCAGTGGCTGGACAGGAGGCAATGAGCAGTTCTTC.

The V gene is TRBV28, the J gene TRBJ2-7, with 9 bases fitting TRBD2. Germline trimming cut 6 bases from V and 1 base from J; bases unmatched to any gene: 4. The germline V gene has CDR1 MDHEN and CDR2 SYDVKM. CDR3 length equals 14 residues. The CDR3 loop is CASRLAGRSYEQYF. In nucleotides, the CDR3 is TGTGCCAGCAGGCTAGCGGGGAGATCCTACGAGCAGTACTTC.

This chain links TRBV28 with TRBJ2-1, with D possibly TRBD1 on 6 matching bases. The V gene's germline CDR1 is MDHEN and CDR2 SYDVKM. There are 12 residues in the CDR3. V was clipped by 6 bases and J by 3 bases, with 6 bases between them. The CDR3 sequence is CASRDSYNEQFF. The CDR3 region has the DNA TGTGCCAGCAGGGACAGCTACAATGAGCAGTTCTTC.

V is TRBV6-5 and J is TRBJ1-1; 7 bases map to TRBD1. Germline V gives CDR1 MNHEY, CDR2 SVGAGI. Trimming at V came to 6 bases and at J to 4 bases, leaving 5 bases not matched to a gene. The CDR3 contains 13 residues. CDR3 bases: TGTGCCAGCAGGAGCAGGGGGGCCACTGAAGCTTTCTTT. This codes for CASRSRGATEAFF.

The chain employs TRBV6-7 and TRBJ1-2, with a tentative D call TRBD1 (5 bases). TRBV6-7 is treated as an ORF (open reading frame) with a function not yet certain. This CDR3 is 14 amino acids long. Between the trimmed V and J ends, which lost 6 bases and 9 bases, there was a span of 20 bases. The DNA of the CDR3 is TGTGCCAGCAGGCACAGGACGGCTGACATGTGCTACACCTTC. Amino acids: CASRHRTADMCYTF.

This rearrangement joins TRBV5-6 to TRBJ2-5, with D uncertain. The CDR3 has 11 residues. CDR1 is SGHDT and CDR2 is YYEEEE in the germline V gene. V was cut by 8 bases and J by 2 bases, with 7 bases left in between. The chain's CDR3 is CASGEQETQYF. The CDR3, as DNA: TGTGCCAGTGGAGAGCAAGAGACCCAGTACTTC.

The V gene is TRBV2, the J gene TRBJ1-4; D may be TRBD1 (6 bases). The V and J ends lost 6 bases and 5 bases respectively, with 13 bases between them. Germline V CDR1 and CDR2: SNHLY, FYNNEI. The CDR3 loop spans 14 amino acids. CDR3 sequence: CASSEQGTNEKLFF. The CDR3 DNA sequence: TGTGCCAGCAGCGAACAGGGTACGAATGAAAAACTGTTTTTT.

Only one count was recorded for this clone. The rearrangement uses TRBV7-3 and TRBJ2-3; the D gene is possibly TRBD2 (6 bases). This CDR3 spans 13 amino acids. Germline V lookup: CDR1 SGHTA, CDR2 FQGTGA. V lost 2 bases, J lost 7 bases, and 10 bases lay in between. This CDR3 reads CASSLSEGNTQYF. In DNA, the CDR3 is TGTGCCAGCAGCTTATCGGAGGGAAATACGCAGTATTTT.

The J gene is TRBJ1-1, the V gene TRBV10-3; no clear D gene. The V gene lost 3 bases and the J gene lost 0 bases, with 5 bases spanning the gap. Germline values: CDR1 ENHRY, CDR2 SYGVKD. The CDR3 is 13 residues long. This CDR3 reads CAISDLMNTEAFF. CDR3 DNA: TGTGCCATCAGTGACCTTATGAACACTGAAGCTTTCTTT.